These 8 T cell receptor beta chains came from one sample sequenced in a study of neurological immune-mediated disorders (dated 2019 in TCRdb). Library method: 5' RACE. Data came from an Illumina HiSeq 2500. TCRdb cleaned the public reads at Q25 with fastp, built clones with MiXCR and kept in-frame beta chains. Entries are consolidated by CDR3 protein sequence, retaining the most common genes and DNA. The sample table holds tens of thousands of distinct CDR3 sequences, of which just over 2.5% were seen once. The ten largest clones capture around 1.1% of the sample. Sequencing was done on a sample of PBMCs. The receptors derive from a woman in her twenties or thirties with multiple sclerosis.

This clonotype appeared a few times. A read error may be the cause here, since a much bigger clone is one base away. CDR3 region: CASYEGGGLNEQFF. CDR3 nucleotides: TGCGCCAGCTACGAGGGGGGAGGCCTAAATGAGCAGTTCTTC. The chain has TRBV5-1 and TRBJ2-1, with D possibly called TRBD1 or TRBD2 (6 bases each). This CDR3 has 14 residues. CDR1 and CDR2 from the germline V gene are SGHRS and YFSETQ. V was shortened by 7 bases and J by 7 bases, with 18 bases between the two germline ends.

The sample holds many counts of this clonotype. The CDR3 sequence is CAISGTYGTGVEETQYF. Here the CDR3 DNA reads TGTGCCATCAGTGGGACTTACGGGACAGGGGTGGAGGAGACCCAGTACTTC. The chain recombines TRBV10-3 with TRBJ2-5; TRBD1 matches at 10 bases. V dropped 4 bases and J dropped 5; count of bases not matched to a gene: 13. CDR3 length equals 17 residues. CDR1 and CDR2 from the germline V gene are ENHRY and SYGVKD.

This clonotype was observed at least ten times. The chain links TRBV6-5 to TRBJ2-1; no clear D. This CDR3 spans 16 amino acids. V lost 0 bases and J lost 0, with 9 bases in between. Germline V gene data show CDR1 as MNHEY and CDR2 as SVGAGI. The CDR3 sequence: CASSYSIRSSYNEQFF. CDR3 nucleotide sequence: TGTGCCAGCAGTTACTCGATCCGGAGCTCCTACAATGAGCAGTTCTTC.

The chain carries TRBV7-6 and TRBJ1-1; D gene uncertain. There are 12 residues in the CDR3. Germline CDR1 is SGHVS and CDR2 is FNYEAQ. Trimming took off 6 bases at V and 7 bases at J, with 12 bases between the two ends. CDR3 protein: CASRDNVGEAFF. The CDR3, as DNA: TGTGCCAGCAGAGACAATGTGGGTGAAGCTTTCTTT.

There are many counts of this clonotype. The chain recombines TRBV7-9 with TRBJ2-7, with TRBD1 matching over 9 bases. The CDR3 is 13 residues long. Germline loops: CDR1 SEHNR, CDR2 FQNEAQ (reference sequence). V shed 6 bases and J 4 bases; nucleotides not matched to a gene: 4. The CDR3 is CASRPGQGYEQYF. DNA of the CDR3: TGTGCCAGCAGACCGGGACAGGGTTACGAGCAGTACTTC.

This clonotype has ten or more counts. This chain links TRBV20-1 with TRBJ1-1; D is uncertain. The germline V gene has CDR1 DFQATT and CDR2 SNEGSKA (reference sequence). This CDR3 region has 14 residues. V dropped 6 bases and J dropped 0 bases, with 14 bases sitting between them. CDR3 DNA: TGCAGTGCGACGCCGGGGAGCTTGAACACTGAAGCTTTCTTT. This translates into CSATPGSLNTEAFF.

In its sample, this clonotype was seen many times. The chain uses TRBV12-3 or TRBV12-4 and TRBJ1-1; D is unclear. This CDR3 has 12 amino acids. V was shortened by 3 bases and J by 5 bases, with 7 bases between the two germline ends. The CDR3 nucleotides read TGTGCCAGCAGTTTCTTGCGTACTGAAGCTTTCTTT. This sequence encodes CASSFLRTEAFF.

V usage is TRBV12-3 or TRBV12-4 and J usage is TRBJ1-1; tentatively, D is TRBD1 (5 bases). The CDR3 loop spans 15 amino acids. The V end lost 5 bases, the J end lost 0 bases, and 13 bases lay between the germline ends. The CDR3 bases are TGTGCCAGCAGTAGAACAGGTTCAGTGAACACTGAAGCTTTCTTT. Translated: CASSRTGSVNTEAFF.